This note documents a single T cell receptor beta chain sequence. Its antigen is currently unknown. Data came from immunoSEQ multiplex PCR; TCRdb stores just in-frame clones and leaves some out. The sample yields more than 300,000 clones, 70% to 90% seen once. The data were obtained in a study of Ad26.COV2.S vaccination and SARS-CoV-2 variants. As for the study in general: Dosing was one shot or two shots 56 days apart.

Study results and limitations: Reported post-vaccination CD8+ and CD4+ T cell responses to spike showed substantial breadth. Participants given vaccine showed non-spike TCR breadth similar to that of placebo recipients.

Treatment described: about 20 received Ad26.COV2.S at low or high dose, single or two shots; about 5 received placebo; per-sample allocation not given. Sampling was performed 63 days after the first vaccine or placebo injection. Boston hosted the donor, who was an adult aged 18-55 years. CDR3 length: 16 amino acids. J lost 1 base, V lost 0 bases, and 5 bases had no gene match. The germline V gene encodes CDR1 SGDLS and CDR2 YYNGEE. The source of this sequence is a person between 18 and 59 years old who received the Ad26.COV2.S COVID-19 vaccine or a placebo. This rearrangement joins TRBV9 to TRBJ2-5, with 8 positions matching TRBD2. Material: peripheral blood, obtained in a trial of Ad26.COV2.S vaccine versus placebo. The DNA of the CDR3 is TGTGCCAGCAGCGTAGGGGACGGGAGGGCCCAAGAGACCCAGTACTTC. As protein: CASSVGDGRAQETQYF.